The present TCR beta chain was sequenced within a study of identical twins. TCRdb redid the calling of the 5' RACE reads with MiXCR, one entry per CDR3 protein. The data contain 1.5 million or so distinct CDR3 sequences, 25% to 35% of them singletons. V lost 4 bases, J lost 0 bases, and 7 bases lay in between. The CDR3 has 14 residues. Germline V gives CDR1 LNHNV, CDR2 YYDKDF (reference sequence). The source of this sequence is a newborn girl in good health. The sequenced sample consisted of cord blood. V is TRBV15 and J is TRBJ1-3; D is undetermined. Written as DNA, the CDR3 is TGTGCCACCAGCAAACGATACTCTGGAAACACCATATATTTT. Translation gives CATSKRYSGNTIYF. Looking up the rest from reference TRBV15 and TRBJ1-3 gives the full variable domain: DAMVIQNPRYQVTQFGKPVTLSCSQTLNHNVMYWYQQKSSQAPKLLFHYYDKDFNNEADTPDNFQSRRPNTSFCFLDIRSPGLGDTAMYLCATSKRYSGNTIYFGEGSWLTVV.